This entry concerns a single T cell receptor (beta chain). Which antigen it targets is not known. The CDR3 end shows no conserved phenylalanine or tryptophan, and so a read error is likely. The limits of the CDR3 on the DNA are not certain, so only TCRdb's listed CDR3 is given. The study excluded patients with uncontrolled infections, other autoimmune diseases, pregnancy or lactation. Clinical symptoms, serum thyroxine and TRAb, thyroid ultrasound, and orbital computed tomography formed the basis for the diagnoses. Total RNA was extracted with Trizol reagent, and quality was checked on an Agilent 2100 Bioanalyzer. The data are from a study of T cells in Graves' hyperthyroidism and ophthalmopathy (dated by TCRdb to between 2019 and 2020). In the study overall: To identify distinguishing TCR V-J signatures, a discovery cohort of around 100 patients was used, comprising 40 to 45 with Graves' ophthalmopathy and some 60 with stable Graves' hyperthyroidism. The study also compared thyroid tissue and blood T-cell repertoires from about 6 Graves' hyperthyroidism patients. The approximately 100 discovery patients were randomly divided into training and test sets at a 7:3 ratio. TCR Vbeta CDR3 sequencing of around 130 peripheral blood samples (43 ophthalmopathy, roughly 72 hyperthyroidism and 17 progressor patients) is reported in the paper. After sampling, hyperthyroidism patients received methimazole starting at 30 mg daily, and ophthalmopathy patients received high-dose intravenous methylprednisolone. Prospective prediction of ophthalmopathy was tested in an independent validation cohort consisting of some 18 hyperthyroidism patients and 15 or so patients who later progressed to ophthalmopathy.

The research as a whole found: In validation, the model predicted progression to ophthalmopathy with 55% to 71% sensitivity and 72% to 85% specificity, a median of about 6 months before onset. Most expanded thyroid clonotypes (frequency above 0.001) were also detected in blood, suggesting blood repertoires may reflect thyroid immune responses. A model built on a 13 V-J signature distinguished ophthalmopathy from stable hyperthyroidism, reaching about 88% sensitivity and about 81% specificity in cross-validation and 80%/75% in testing. No statistical method was used to fix the sample size in advance, and group allocation was not hidden from the investigators.

The TCR beta CDR3 regions were amplified from RNA transcripts. A first-round RT-PCR of the TCR CDR3 used the HTBI primer set with the Qiagen OneStep RT-PCR kit. Libraries were constructed in a second round of multiplex PCR, after which size selection and purification were carried out. Libraries were sequenced paired-end with 100 bp reads on an Illumina HiSeq2000. For the original study's pipeline: SOAPnuke was used to process the raw data, with reads discarded if the reads contained adapters or uncalled bases, had a mean Phred below 15, or lacked an exact constant-primer or identifier match. High-quality paired reads were merged with COPE v1.2.5, and unique nucleotide sequences were defined as clonotypes. MiTCR v1.1 was used to align clonotypes to the IMGT TRBV, TRBD and TRBJ reference segments. The analysis included only V-J combinations with a frequency above 0.0001, which together covered about 99% of the repertoires. A TCS score was defined as the ratio of F50 (clonal expansion) to E x V (chaos), with BLOSUM62-based TCRdist applied between CDR3 peptides within each V-J. Welch's t-statistics and random forest reduced some 510 V-J features to 10 to 15, which were used in a naive Bayes classifier (R e1071). Thyroid-blood repertoire similarity was quantified with the Morisita-Horn index. TCRdb reprocessed the public reads (quality trimming at Q25 with fastp, clone calling with MiXCR) and kept in-frame beta chains. Rows with one shared CDR3 protein collapse into an entry with the most common genes and DNA. None of the V and J calls come from the authors' own analysis; TCRdb made them. The sample table contains a few hundred thousand distinct CDR3 sequences; only one count was recorded for just over 45% of them. The top ten clonotypes cover roughly 19% of the sample.

The CDR3 spans 11 amino acids, including both terminal residues. The germline V gene provides CDR1 SGHVS and CDR2 FNYEAQ. The sequence was collected from an adult woman with Graves' disease, either hyperthyroidism or ophthalmopathy (not recorded which). The sequencing input was peripheral blood or thyroid tissue (not recorded which). The receptor chain draws on TRBV7-6 and TRBJ1-4. The CDR3 region: CASSPGTSGAL.